These 22 T cell receptor beta chains were all obtained from the same sample, sequenced in a study of blood T cells in healthy people across ages. Next came a second PCR, run for about 6 to 11 cycles, which used a sample-barcoded 5' primer along with a J-beta primer mix. TCRdb analysed the 5' RACE reads with MiXCR anew, one entry per CDR3 protein. The sample records approximately 800,000 distinct CDR3 sequences, more than 50% being singletons. Input material: blood. All receptors come from a man aged 35 to 55 in good health.

This chain links TRBV6-5 with TRBJ2-5, with D tentatively TRBD2 (6 bases). V was trimmed by 6 bases and J by 1 base, leaving 12 bases between them. The length of the CDR3 is 14 residues. Germline lookup yields CDR1 MNHEY and CDR2 SVGAGI. The CDR3 DNA follows: TGTGCCAGCAGCTACAACGGGGGCCAAGAGACCCAGTACTTC. This translates into CASSYNGGQETQYF.

The gene calls are TRBV12-3 or TRBV12-4 and TRBJ1-2; D gene uncertain. V was shortened by 0 bases and J by 2 bases, with 7 bases between the two germline ends. The CDR3 contains 14 residues. The CDR3 sequence: CASSLARGNYGYTF. CDR3 nucleotide sequence: TGTGCCAGCAGTTTAGCGCGCGGAAACTATGGCTACACCTTC.

This clonotype was detected only once. The chain recombines TRBV20-1 with TRBJ2-1, with 9 positions matching TRBD2. Germline CDR1 reads DFQATT; CDR2 reads SNEGSKA (reference sequence). The junction had 2 bases not matched to a gene; V was cut back by 0 bases and J by 2 bases. The CDR3 extends over 15 amino acids. CDR3 coding DNA: TGCAGTGCTAGAGACGGGACTAGCCCCTACAATGAGCAGTTCTTC. This translates into CSARDGTSPYNEQFF.

The chain joins TRBV7-3 to TRBJ2-1; TRBD1 might be the D (6 bases). Germline V lookup: CDR1 SGHTA, CDR2 FQGTGA. The CDR3 spans 14 residues. Trimming removed 5 bases at V and 3 bases at J, with 11 bases between. The CDR3 sequence is CASSLPDSYNEQFF. CDR3 sequence (DNA): TGTGCCAGCAGCCTACCGGACAGCTACAATGAGCAGTTCTTC.

The chain links TRBV12-3 or TRBV12-4 to TRBJ2-7; perhaps TRBD2 as D (5 bases). The length of the CDR3 is 15 residues. Trimming cost V 2 bases and J 6 bases, with 17 bases left between them. CDR3 residues: CASSLRGSGTCEQYF. CDR3 DNA sequence: TGTGCCAGCAGTTTACGGGGTTCCGGAACGTGCGAGCAGTACTTC.

The genes are TRBV29-1 and TRBJ2-5; tentative D call: TRBD2 (7 bases). The V end was cut by 3 bases, the J end by 11 bases, with 25 bases between. This CDR3 is built from 15 residues. The germline V gene encodes CDR1 SQVTM and CDR2 ANQGSEA. The CDR3, as DNA: TGCAGCGTTGAGGGCCATACGACGGGGGGCAATGAGCAGTACTTC. Translation gives CSVEGHTTGGNEQYF. The full variable domain, with the rest looked up from reference TRBV29-1 and TRBJ2-5, is SAVISQKPSRDICQRGTSLTIQCQVDSQVTMMFWYRQQPGQSLTLIATANQGSEATYESGFVIDKFPISRPNLTFSTLTVSNMSPEDSSIYLCSVEGHTTGGNEQYFGPGTRLLVL.

The V call is TRBV19, the J call TRBJ2-5, with 8 nucleotides matching TRBD1. Trimming removed 4 bases from V and 4 bases from J; junction bases left unmatched: 14. This CDR3 has 17 amino acids. Germline V gene sequence: CDR1 LNHDA, CDR2 SQIVND (reference sequence). As DNA, the CDR3 is TGTGCCAGTAGTAGGAGGCAGGGGGCGAAAAAAGGAGAGACCCAGTACTTC. It codes for CASSRRQGAKKGETQYF. The variable domain in full, completed from reference TRBV19 and TRBJ2-5, reads DGGITQSPKYLFRKEGQNVTLSCEQNLNHDAMYWYRQDPGQGLRLIYYSQIVNDFQKGDIAEGYSVSREKKESFPLTVTSAQKNPTAFYLCASSRRQGAKKGETQYFGPGTRLLVL.

V usage is TRBV10-3 and J usage is TRBJ2-1; 9 bases fit TRBD1. The CDR3 runs 16 residues. With V trimmed by 0 bases and J by 8 bases, 8 bases remained unmatched. CDR1 ENHRY and CDR2 SYGVKD come from the germline V gene. The CDR3 protein is CAISESGGQGSDEQFF. CDR3 coding DNA: TGTGCCATCAGTGAGTCAGGGGGACAGGGTTCAGATGAGCAGTTCTTC.

V gene TRBV4-3 combines with J gene TRBJ2-1; the D is unclear. Germline CDR1 reads LGHNA; CDR2 reads YSLEER. CDR3 size: 15 residues. V dropped 0 bases and J dropped 5 bases, with 11 bases sitting between them. CDR3 DNA sequence: TGCGCCAGCAGCCAAGATACCCAACCCCACAATGAGCAGTTCTTC. Its translation: CASSQDTQPHNEQFF.

In this sample, this clonotype turned up a few times. The V call is TRBV29-1, the J call TRBJ2-7; D may match TRBD1 or TRBD2 (5 bases each). Trimming took 5 bases from V and 7 from J, leaving 12 bases between them. Per the germline V gene, CDR1 is SQVTM and CDR2 is ANQGSEA. The CDR3 length is 11 residues. CDR3 region: CSVKGTREQYF. CDR3 DNA: TGCAGCGTTAAAGGGACGCGGGAGCAGTACTTC.

The chain couples TRBV5-1 to TRBJ1-1; TRBD1 aligns across 7 bases. The CDR3 runs to 15 residues. V shed 4 bases and J 1 base; nucleotides not matched to a gene: 7. Germline CDR1 is SGHRS and CDR2 is YFSETQ. CDR3 in DNA: TGCGCCAGCAGCCCTAGCGGACAGGCGAACACTGAAGCTTTCTTT. It codes for CASSPSGQANTEAFF.

This clonotype has just a few counts. V usage is TRBV9 and J usage is TRBJ2-5; the D gene is possibly TRBD2 (6 bases). The ends were cut back, 3 bases at V and 5 bases at J, with 17 bases in the middle. The germline V gene encodes CDR1 SGDLS and CDR2 YYNGEE. This CDR3 has 15 residues. The CDR3 loop is CASSDRGTLRETQYF. The CDR3 DNA is TGTGCCAGCAGCGACAGAGGGACTCTTCGCGAGACCCAGTACTTC.

In this sample, this clonotype turned up many times. V gene TRBV29-1 combines with J gene TRBJ2-5; D is possibly TRBD2 (6 bases). The CDR3 has 15 residues. V was cut by 6 bases and J by 2 bases, with 19 bases left in between. CDR1 and CDR2 (germline): SQVTM, ANQGSEA. The CDR3 nucleotides are TGCAGCGTCGGGGGTGGCAGGGCTAGACAAGAGACCCAGTACTTC. This codes for CSVGGGRARQETQYF. The full variable domain, completed using reference TRBV29-1 and TRBJ2-5, is SAVISQKPSRDICQRGTSLTIQCQVDSQVTMMFWYRQQPGQSLTLIATANQGSEATYESGFVIDKFPISRPNLTFSTLTVSNMSPEDSSIYLCSVGGGRARQETQYFGPGTRLLVL.

The chain has TRBV9 and TRBJ2-5; 8 bases fit TRBD2. The CDR3 is 15 residues long. From germline, CDR1 is SGDLS and CDR2 YYNGEE. Trimming at V came to 0 bases and at J to 5 bases, leaving 6 bases not matched to a gene. The CDR3 coding sequence is TGTGCCAGCAGCGTAGGTCGGGGGGGCGCTGAGACCCAGTACTTC. Its translation is CASSVGRGGAETQYF.

The rearrangement links TRBV5-1 to TRBJ2-3, with no clear D. Germline V gene sequence: CDR1 SGHRS, CDR2 YFSETQ. V shed 5 bases and J shed 2 bases, with 9 bases lying between them. This CDR3 contains 13 residues. The CDR3 spells CASSSYLTDTQYF. The CDR3 coding sequence is TGCGCCAGCAGTAGTTACCTCACAGATACGCAGTATTTT.

This clonotype showed up just once. The rearrangement links TRBV20-1 to TRBJ2-5; the match to TRBD2 covers 10 bases. This CDR3 region has 16 residues. CDR1 is DFQATT and CDR2 is SNEGSKA in the germline V gene (reference sequence). Trimming at V came to 3 bases and at J to 11 bases, leaving 18 bases not matched to a gene. CDR3 loop: CSASTFLGLATNEQYF. The CDR3 DNA is TGCAGTGCTAGTACCTTTCTGGGACTAGCGACCAATGAGCAGTACTTC.

The DNA for the CDR3 is TGTGCCAGCACAGCGGCTTTACGCGGGACCAGCTCTGGGGCCAACGTCCTGACTTTC. Protein product: CASTAALRGTSSGANVLTF. The chain combines TRBV7-3 with TRBJ2-6; TRBD2 might be the D (6 bases). V dropped 7 bases and J dropped 0 bases, with 22 bases sitting between them. The CDR3 has 19 residues. CDR1 SGHTA and CDR2 FQGTGA come from the germline V gene. Based on the CDR3 plus reference TRBV7-3 and TRBJ2-6, the full variable domain is GAGVSQTPSNKVTEKGKYVELRCDPISGHTALYWYRQSLGQGPEFLIYFQGTGAADDSGLPNDRFFAVRPEGSVSTLKIQRTERGDSAVYLCASTAALRGTSSGANVLTFGAGSRLTVL.

The table lists this clonotype with a few counts. The chain joins TRBV5-1 to TRBJ1-2; TRBD1 agrees at 8 bases. With V trimmed by 4 bases and J by 5 bases, 16 bases remained unmatched. Germline assignment: CDR1 SGHRS and CDR2 YFSETQ. The CDR3 runs to 17 residues. As DNA, the CDR3 is TGCGCCAGCAGCCCGGCTGGCAGGGGGCCAGAAGAGTATGGCTACACCTTC. Encoded protein: CASSPAGRGPEEYGYTF.

The table lists this clonotype with a few counts. This chain connects TRBV20-1 to TRBJ2-1; TRBD1 agrees at 7 bases. J gave up 4 bases and V 2 bases, and 8 bases lay outside the gene matches. Germline CDR1 reads DFQATT; CDR2 reads SNEGSKA (reference sequence). There are 15 residues in the CDR3. The DNA for the CDR3 is TGCAGTGCTAGAATGTACAGGGGCGGTTACAATGAGCAGTTCTTC. It translates to CSARMYRGGYNEQFF.

CDR3 sequence reads: CASSPGVMRTAKNIQYF. The DNA for the CDR3 is TGTGCCAGCTCACCAGGGGTAATGCGGACAGCCAAAAACATTCAGTACTTC. This chain uses TRBV18 with TRBJ2-4; D remains ambiguous. This CDR3 has 17 residues. With 2 bases removed from V and 0 bases from J, the gap between germline ends came to 14 bases. CDR1 is KGHSH and CDR2 is LQKENI in the germline V gene.

This rearrangement joins TRBV3-1 to TRBJ1-4, with D perhaps TRBD1 (5 bases). The germline V gene encodes CDR1 LGHDT and CDR2 YNNKEL (reference sequence). CDR3 length: 16 amino acids. V was shortened by 3 bases and J by 2 bases, with 13 bases between the two germline ends. The CDR3 DNA reads TGTGCCAGCAGCCATGACCTTCGGGGGACTAATGAAAAACTGTTTTTT. Translated, it gives CASSHDLRGTNEKLFF. Full variable domain (rest looked up from reference TRBV3-1 and TRBJ1-4): DTAVSQTPKYLVTQMGNDKSIKCEQNLGHDTMYWYKQDSKKFLKIMFSYNNKELIINETVPNRFSPKSPDKAHLNLHINSLELGDSAVYFCASSHDLRGTNEKLFFGSGTQLSVL.

A few counts support this clonotype. The chain joins TRBV24-1 to TRBJ2-5, with a possible D match to TRBD2 (5 bases). Trimming removed 1 base from V and 7 bases from J, with 15 bases in between. Germline CDR1 and CDR2: KGHDR and SFDVKD. The CDR3 is 15 residues long. In DNA, the CDR3 is TGTGCCACCAGTGATTTATCCGGGGTTGGTGTGACCCAGTACTTC. Encoded protein: CATSDLSGVGVTQYF.